The rows below give T cell receptor beta chains drawn from one sample of a study of shared clonotypes between healthy human individuals. The method was immunoSEQ multiplex PCR; TCRdb's version includes in-frame clones alone and lacks a portion of them. The sample has about 490,000 clones; approximately 82% are singletons. What was sequenced was PBMCs. The receptors come from a middle-aged woman in good health. Some clones in this sample may be carry-over from other donors' samples. The CDR3 runs from the conserved cysteine through the conserved F or W. D genes are given only for firm matches. Size values are once, few and many counts, or a class for expanded clones, and some rows have none.

len	abundance	d_gene	v_gene	j_gene	CDR3nt	CDR3aa
14	NA	TRBD2	TRBV2	TRBJ2-5	TGTGCCAGCAGTGAGACTAGCTTTTCAGAGACCCAGTACTTC	CASSETSFSETQYF
15	NA	TRBD2	TRBV7-6	TRBJ2-7	TGTGCCAGCAGCTTACTAGCGGGGGCCATAAACGAGCAGTACTTC	CASSLLAGAINEQYF
14	NA	TRBD1	TRBV28	TRBJ1-4	TGTGCCAGCAGTACAGGGGGCCCTAATGAAAAACTGTTTTTT	CASSTGGPNEKLFF
16	NA	TRBD2	TRBV5-4	TRBJ2-1	TGTGCCAGCAGCGCTGCACTAGCGGGAGGTCAAGTTGAGCAGTTCTTC	CASSAALAGGQVEQFF
15	NA	TRBD1	TRBV4-1	TRBJ1-4	TGCGCCAGCACGCTCGCCGGGACAGGGAATGAAAAACTGTTTTTT	CASTLAGTGNEKLFF
14	NA	NA	TRBV7-2	TRBJ2-1	TGTGCCAGCAGCCGTGTAGCGGTCGACAATGAGCAGTTCTTC	CASSRVAVDNEQFF
15	NA	NA	TRBV28	TRBJ2-7	TGTGCCAGCAGTTTGGGGCCCTCTTTAGGATACGAGCAGTACTTC	CASSLGPSLGYEQYF
14	NA	NA	TRBV10-2	TRBJ2-7	TGCGCCAGCAAACCGCGGGGCGGCACCTACGAGCAGTACTTC	CASKPRGGTYEQYF
17	NA	NA	TRBV15	TRBJ2-7	TGTGCCACCACCAAAAAAGCCCGGGACTCGACCTCCTACGAGCAGTACTTC	CATTKKARDSTSYEQYF
13	few	NA	TRBV2	TRBJ2-7	TGTGCCAGCAGTGATCGCTCGGCGAACGAGCAGTACTTC	CASSDRSANEQYF
15	NA	TRBD2	TRBV7-2	TRBJ2-7	TGTGCCAGCAGCTTATTATCGGGAGGGCGTGACGAGCAGTACTTC	CASSLLSGGRDEQYF
13	NA	TRBD1	TRBV18	TRBJ2-7	TGTGCCAGCTCACGGGACAGGGAAAGCGAGCAGTACTTC	CASSRDRESEQYF
17	NA	TRBD1	TRBV7-8	TRBJ1-5	TGTGCCAGCAGCTTAGCGCTAGGACAGGACTATAATCAGCCCCAGCATTTT	CASSLALGQDYNQPQHF
14	NA	TRBD1	TRBV2	TRBJ2-7	TGTGCCAGCAGTCGGGACAGGGGCCCTTACGAGCAGTACTTC	CASSRDRGPYEQYF
15	few	NA	TRBV5-6	TRBJ2-7	TGTGCCAGCAGCTTAGGCGGGGCGAGCTCCTACGAGCAGTACTTC	CASSLGGASSYEQYF
11	many	NA	TRBV10-2	TRBJ2-1	TGCGCCAGCAGTCCTTACAATGAGCAGTTCTTC	CASSPYNEQFF
13	NA	NA	TRBV4-1	TRBJ1-1	TGCGCCAGCAGCCAACCCGTGGGGGCTGAAGCTTTCTTT	CASSQPVGAEAFF
16	NA	NA	TRBV4-2	TRBJ1-5	TGTGCCAGCAGCCAAGAGGGGAGTAATAGCAATCAGCCCCAGCATTTT	CASSQEGSNSNQPQHF
15	NA	NA	TRBV7-6	TRBJ2-2	TGTGCCAGCAGCTTAGAGATCTGGGGCACCGGGGAGCTGTTTTTT	CASSLEIWGTGELFF
11	few	NA	TRBV10-3	TRBJ1-1	TGTGCCAGCCACATGAACACTGAAGCTTTCTTT	CASHMNTEAFF
14	few	TRBD1	TRBV7-9	TRBJ1-4	TGTGCCAGCAGCTCAGGACAGGGGGTTGAAAAACTGTTTTTT	CASSSGQGVEKLFF
15	NA	NA	TRBV9	TRBJ2-1	TGTGCCAGCAGCGAGGGGGGTACCCCTTACAATGAGCAGTTCTTC	CASSEGGTPYNEQFF
13	NA	NA	TRBV27	TRBJ2-3	TGTGCCAGCAGCGTGGGCGGGGTATATACGCAGTATTTT	CASSVGGVYTQYF
17	many	TRBD1	TRBV23-1	TRBJ2-4	TGCGCCAGCAGTCCGAGCATCCCGACAGGGCGAATGGACATTCAGTACTTC	CASSPSIPTGRMDIQYF
16	once	TRBD1	TRBV7-2	TRBJ2-7	TGTGCCAGCAGCTTAGGTTCGGACAGGGGTCCCTACGAGCAGTACTTC	CASSLGSDRGPYEQYF
15	NA	NA	TRBV15	TRBJ2-7	TGTGCCACCAGCAGAGAGTTAGGAGGGCCCTACGAGCAGTACTTC	CATSRELGGPYEQYF
15	NA	NA	TRBV11-3	TRBJ2-1	TGTGCCAGCAGCCAGCTTAGCGGCGTGGTTAATGAGCAGTTCTTC	CASSQLSGVVNEQFF
13	NA	NA	TRBV30	TRBJ1-6	TGTGCGGTCGGGAGTTACTATAATTCACCCCTCCACTTT	CAVGSYYNSPLHF
19	NA	TRBD2	TRBV4-1	TRBJ2-1	TGCGCCAGCAGCCAAGATGGGACTAGCGGGCACTACTCCTACAATGAGCAGTTCTTC	CASSQDGTSGHYSYNEQFF
14	NA	NA	TRBV6-5	TRBJ1-5	TGTGCCAGCAGCCCTCGTAGGTCCCATCAGCCCCAGCATTTT	CASSPRRSHQPQHF
14	few	NA	TRBV18	TRBJ2-2	TGTGCCAGCTCACCCAGGGGGGACACCGGGGAGCTGTTTTTT	CASSPRGDTGELFF
17	NA	NA	TRBV5-6	TRBJ1-2	TGTGCCAGCAGCTTGGATCAGCCTAGCTGGTGGTACTATGGCTACACCTTC	CASSLDQPSWWYYGYTF
15	NA	NA	TRBV6-1	TRBJ2-1	TGTGCCAGCAGTGTTGGGCAGGGAGACAACAATGAGCAGTTCTTC	CASSVGQGDNNEQFF
14	NA	NA	TRBV5-1	TRBJ2-2	TGCGCCAGCAGCACCCCAGAGGGTACCGGGGAGCTGTTTTTT	CASSTPEGTGELFF
12	NA	TRBD1	TRBV30	TRBJ2-7	TGTGCCTGGAGAGGGGACAGATACGAGCAGTACTTC	CAWRGDRYEQYF
14	NA	NA	TRBV6-6	TRBJ2-1	TGTGCCAGCAGACTCGAAGCATCCTACAATGAGCAGTTCTTC	CASRLEASYNEQFF
16	NA	TRBD2	TRBV29-1	TRBJ2-7	TGCAGCGTTGAAAGTCTAAGCCGGGAGGGCGGCTACGAGCAGTACTTC	CSVESLSREGGYEQYF
13	NA	NA	TRBV2	TRBJ1-5	TGTGCCAGCAGTGTGGGGGGAGATCAGCCCCAGCATTTT	CASSVGGDQPQHF
13	NA	NA	TRBV11-2	TRBJ1-1	TGTGCCAGCAGCTCACAGATGAACACTGAAGCTTTCTTT	CASSSQMNTEAFF
14	NA	TRBD2	TRBV6-5	TRBJ2-1	TGTGCCAGCAGACCGGGACTAGCGGGAGATGAGCAGTTCTTC	CASRPGLAGDEQFF
15	NA	TRBD1	TRBV19	TRBJ1-5	TGTGCCAGTAGTTACAACCGGGACAGAGATCAGCCCCAGCATTTT	CASSYNRDRDQPQHF
10	once	NA	TRBV20-1	TRBJ2-1	TGCAGTGCATCCCTCGGTGAGCAGTTCTTC	CSASLGEQFF
15	few	NA	TRBV29-1	TRBJ1-4	TGCAGCGTTGAGCTGGCAGGGGAAATGAGTGAAAAACTGTTTTTT	CSVELAGEMSEKLFF
14	many	NA	TRBV6-5	TRBJ1-1	TGTGCCAGCACCTCGAGGGGGACGGCGACTGAAGCTTTCTTT	CASTSRGTATEAFF
14	NA	NA	TRBV29-1	TRBJ2-2	TGCAGCGTTGAATCGGGAGCCAACACCGGGGAGCTGTTTTTT	CSVESGANTGELFF
14	NA	TRBD1	TRBV4-1	TRBJ1-1	TGCGCCAGCAGCCACAGGGGGCGAAACACTGAAGCTTTCTTT	CASSHRGRNTEAFF
17	NA	NA	TRBV4-3	TRBJ1-3	TGCGCCAGCAGCCACGTTAACACAGGGCTCTCTGGAAACACCATATATTTT	CASSHVNTGLSGNTIYF